A selection of T cell receptor beta chains follows, all from one sample in a study of blood T cells in healthy people across ages. TCRdb reprocessed the 5' RACE reads via MiXCR and lists one record per CDR3 protein. The repertoire holds almost 800,000 distinct CDR3 sequences, roughly 60% seen once, with around 22% in the top ten. The sequenced sample was blood. Receptors were obtained from a man aged 30-40 years in good health. Each CDR3 is given with its conserved first and last residue. The order of the fields is V gene, J gene, D gene, CDR3 length, clone size, CDR3 protein, CDR3 DNA. A D gene is named only where the DNA matches it firmly. Clone size appears in some rows only: once, few, many, or a class for an expanded clone.

TRBV2	TRBJ2-3	NA	14	NA	CASSTFEGFDTQYF	TGTGCCAGCAGTACCTTCGAGGGGTTCGATACGCAGTATTTT
TRBV30	TRBJ2-7	NA	15	NA	CAWSVYRGAGYEQYF	TGTGCCTGGAGTGTATACCGGGGTGCGGGGTACGAGCAGTACTTC
TRBV29-1	TRBJ2-1	NA	10	NA	CSVDAGHRFF	TGCAGCGTTGATGCGGGACATAGGTTCTTC
TRBV20-1	TRBJ1-2	NA	14	NA	CSARDPQVNYGYTF	TGCAGTGCTAGAGATCCTCAGGTTAACTATGGCTACACCTTC
TRBV5-1	TRBJ2-1	NA	14	NA	CASSFDPSYNEQFF	TGCGCCAGCAGCTTTGACCCATCCTACAATGAGCAGTTCTTC
TRBV29-1	TRBJ2-7	NA	13	NA	CSVVQGSVNEQYF	TGCAGCGTTGTACAGGGCTCGGTCAATGAGCAGTACTTC
TRBV7-9	TRBJ2-5	NA	14	NA	CASSLQRAGGTQYF	TGTGCCAGCAGCTTACAGCGGGCAGGGGGGACCCAGTACTTC
TRBV6-5	TRBJ1-2	NA	13	NA	CASTPGRVRGYTF	TGTGCCAGCACCCCAGGGAGGGTTCGTGGCTACACCTTC
TRBV29-1	TRBJ2-3	TRBD2	21	NA	CSAGDQERVAGGPIYKYTQYF	TGCAGCGCCGGTGACCAGGAGAGAGTAGCGGGAGGGCCTATATACAAGTATACGCAGTATTTT
TRBV6-5	TRBJ1-2	TRBD1	15	once	CASSTRDRGFYGYTF	TGTGCCAGCAGTACAAGGGACAGGGGGTTCTATGGCTACACCTTC
TRBV7-2	TRBJ2-5	TRBD2	18	NA	CASSLRPSGGLGGNEQYF	TGTGCCAGCAGCTTAAGGCCTAGCGGGGGGCTGGGGGGAAATGAGCAGTACTTC
TRBV3-1	TRBJ2-7	NA	13	NA	CASSHRTEYEQYF	TGTGCCAGCAGCCACCGGACAGAATACGAGCAGTACTTC
TRBV7-8	TRBJ2-3	NA	17	NA	CASSSRAGSPGTDTQYF	TGTGCCAGCAGCTCTAGGGCGGGGAGTCCAGGGACAGATACGCAGTATTTT
TRBV3-1	TRBJ2-5	TRBD2	15	NA	CASSRTSGGVETQYF	TGTGCCAGCAGCAGGACTAGCGGGGGGGTAGAGACCCAGTACTTC
TRBV6-6	TRBJ2-4	NA	17	few	CASSYFPRLDPKNIQYF	TGTGCCAGCAGTTACTTCCCCCGACTAGACCCCAAAAACATTCAGTACTTC
TRBV6-1	TRBJ2-2	NA	14	once	CASCKQTNTGELFF	TGTGCCAGCTGCAAACAGACGAACACCGGGGAGCTGTTTTTT
TRBV12-5	TRBJ2-5	NA	15	NA	CASGLLSEGVKTQYF	TGTGCTAGTGGGCTGCTCTCGGAGGGCGTGAAGACCCAGTACTTC
TRBV12-3/TRBV12-4	TRBJ2-4	NA	15	NA	CASSPQVGGQNIQYF	TGTGCCAGCAGCCCCCAGGTAGGGGGACAAAACATTCAGTACTTC
TRBV29-1	TRBJ2-7	NA	13	few	CSVKRDRAYEQYF	TGCAGCGTCAAGCGGGACAGAGCCTACGAGCAGTACTTC
TRBV12-3/TRBV12-4	TRBJ2-7	NA	13	NA	CASSQSNSYEQYF	TGTGCCAGCAGTCAATCGAACAGCTACGAGCAGTACTTC
TRBV7-2	TRBJ1-6	NA	17	once	CASSSRQASSYNSPLHF	TGTGCCAGCAGCTCACGACAGGCGAGCTCCTATAATTCACCCCTCCACTTT
TRBV24-1	TRBJ2-3	NA	17	few	CATSDSQTGIPADTQYF	TGTGCCACCAGTGATTCTCAGACAGGTATACCGGCAGATACGCAGTATTTT
TRBV7-9	TRBJ2-5	NA	16	NA	CASTIKKTELQETQYF	TGTGCCAGCACCATTAAAAAGACAGAGCTTCAAGAGACCCAGTACTTC
TRBV20-1	TRBJ2-3	NA	15	NA	CSATQAREGTDTQYF	TGCAGTGCAACCCAGGCCAGGGAGGGCACAGATACGCAGTATTTT
TRBV7-9	TRBJ2-1	NA	15	NA	CASSPDSFRDNEQFF	TGTGCCAGCAGCCCTGACAGCTTCAGGGACAATGAGCAGTTCTTC
TRBV27	TRBJ2-3	NA	15	few	CASKSHGGNTDTQYF	TGTGCCAGCAAATCACATGGGGGCAACACAGATACGCAGTATTTT
TRBV7-3	TRBJ2-1	TRBD2	13	NA	CASSWAGGGEQFF	TGTGCCAGCAGCTGGGCGGGAGGGGGTGAGCAGTTCTTC
TRBV29-1	TRBJ2-2	NA	13	few	CSVNRGQGGELFF	TGCAGCGTTAATAGGGGACAAGGCGGGGAGCTGTTTTTT
TRBV7-9	TRBJ1-1	NA	15	NA	CASTGIGRGETEAFF	TGTGCCAGCACGGGAATCGGCAGGGGCGAAACTGAAGCTTTCTTT
TRBV6-1	TRBJ2-7	TRBD2	16	NA	CASSEEPRWEGSEQYF	TGTGCCAGCAGTGAAGAGCCTAGGTGGGAGGGCAGCGAGCAGTACTTC
TRBV19	TRBJ1-1	TRBD1	18	once	CASSPLRGQPTRNTEAFF	TGCGCCAGTAGTCCACTAAGGGGACAGCCGACTCGGAACACTGAAGCTTTCTTT
TRBV10-3	TRBJ2-3	TRBD2	15	once	CAISEQLAGADTQYF	TGTGCCATCAGTGAGCAACTAGCGGGAGCAGATACGCAGTATTTT
TRBV29-1	TRBJ1-5	NA	13	NA	CSVKDRQDQPQHF	TGCAGCGTCAAAGACAGGCAGGATCAGCCCCAGCATTTT
TRBV9	TRBJ2-1	NA	15	NA	CASSVDWALYNEQFF	TGTGCCAGCAGCGTAGATTGGGCCCTCTACAATGAGCAGTTCTTC
TRBV7-2	TRBJ2-5	NA	14	NA	CASSLAPITETQYF	TGTGCCAGCAGCTTAGCACCTATCACGGAGACCCAGTACTTC
TRBV4-3	TRBJ2-7	TRBD2	15	NA	CASSGTSGGSYEQYF	TGCGCCAGCAGCGGGACTAGCGGGGGCTCCTACGAGCAGTACTTC
TRBV18	TRBJ1-2	TRBD1	15	NA	CASSPSGQGAFGYTF	TGTGCCAGCTCACCATCGGGACAGGGGGCTTTTGGCTACACCTTC
TRBV5-6	TRBJ2-3	TRBD2	15	NA	CASSLASGYTDTQYF	TGTGCCAGCAGCTTAGCTAGCGGATACACAGATACGCAGTATTTT
TRBV5-5	TRBJ2-7	TRBD1	14	NA	CASSQTRGLYEQYF	TGTGCCAGCAGTCAAACCAGGGGGCTATACGAGCAGTACTTC
TRBV7-9	TRBJ2-1	NA	15	NA	CASSLTQGLYNEQFF	TGTGCCAGCAGCTTAACACAGGGCCTTTACAATGAGCAGTTCTTC
TRBV11-2	TRBJ2-3	TRBD1	15	NA	CASSRTGISTDTQYF	TGTGCCAGCAGCCGGACAGGGATCAGCACAGATACGCAGTATTTT
TRBV20-1	TRBJ2-1	NA	13	few	CSCPGLGGDEQFF	TGCAGTTGCCCGGGACTAGGGGGCGATGAGCAGTTCTTC
TRBV7-2	TRBJ2-3	NA	15	NA	CASSYRATQGDTQYF	TGTGCCAGCAGCTATCGGGCCACGCAGGGAGATACGCAGTATTTT
TRBV7-2	TRBJ2-3	TRBD2	17	once	CASSIRTSGMGWDTQYF	TGTGCCAGCAGCATACGGACTAGCGGGATGGGGTGGGATACGCAGTATTTT
TRBV5-1	TRBJ2-5	NA	16	NA	CASSNPAGLGKETQYF	TGCGCCAGCAGCAACCCTGCGGGACTGGGGAAGGAGACCCAGTACTTC